A single T cell receptor (beta chain) is shown here with its context. Its antigen is unidentified. The sample comes from a study of a mutant IDH1 vaccine in newly diagnosed glioma. The CDR3 contains 16 residues. Looked up from germline, CDR1 is ENHRY and CDR2 is SYGVKD. V lost 6 bases and J lost 1; bases outside the gene matches: 10. Study-level results: Induction of immune responses by the vaccine occurred in about 95% of patients.

This table comes from immunoSEQ multiplex PCR, and its TCRdb copy is limited to in-frame clones, with some not included. The table lists fewer than 75,000 clones, around 85% of them singletons. Specified time point: week 11, during vaccination. With topical imiquimod, each dose of the vaccine consisted of 300 ug of mutant IDH1 20-mer peptide. Astrocytomas found in donors were new, WHO grade 3 or 4, IDH1-mutant and ATRX-lost. The sequence derives from a woman in her forties or fifties with glioma. V gene TRBV10-3 combines with J gene TRBJ1-1; 8 positions agree with TRBD1. Source: PBMCs, taken from a glioma patient whose treatment included an IDH1 peptide vaccine. The CDR3 reads CAISSAATGENTEAFF. Here the CDR3 DNA reads TGTGCCATCAGCTCCGCCGCGACAGGGGAGAACACTGAAGCTTTCTTT.